What follows are 24 T cell receptor beta chains derived from one specimen sequenced in a study of T-cell reconstitution after alpha-beta-depleted transplantation in children. Researchers prepared the TCRbeta library using unique molecular identifiers, the study reports. One entry per CDR3 protein results from TCRdb running MiXCR on the PCR reads. The table records 600,000 to 800,000 distinct CDR3 sequences, roughly 14% of them present only once. Sample: PBMCs, taken before TCRalphabeta/CD19-depleted stem cell transplant. These TCRs come from a girl aged 2-9 years with congenital amegakaryocytic thrombocytopenia, due to receive a stem cell transplant.

This clonotype has a handful of counts. This chain uses TRBV3-1 with TRBJ2-5; 8 bases map to TRBD2. The J segment lost 2 bases and the V segment lost 0 bases, leaving 14 bases of the junction unmatched. The germline CDR1 and CDR2 sequences are LGHDT and YNNKEL (reference sequence). This CDR3 is 19 amino acids long. CDR3 DNA sequence: TGTGCCAGCAGCCAAGAGTTGGTTACGGCTAGCGGGCTTCAAGAGACCCAGTACTTC. It encodes CASSQELVTASGLQETQYF.

This clonotype has a handful of counts. The DNA is omitted, as the CDR3 cannot be located on it reliably, and the CDR3 follows TCRdb's listing. The chain combines TRBV28 with TRBJ2-1; the DNA was not used to check the table's D call, TRBD1. Germline lookup yields CDR1 MDHEN and CDR2 SYDVKM. The CDR3 length equals 14 residues, ends included. Here the CDR3 reads CASSLLVGVGTPDF.

A few counts support this clonotype. The CDR3 here is CASSPWSGAAMNTEAFF. DNA for the CDR3: TGTGCCAGCAGCCCCTGGTCGGGGGCGGCTATGAACACTGAAGCTTTCTTT. The chain joins TRBV7-9 to TRBJ1-1, with D perhaps TRBD1 (6 bases). From germline, CDR1 is SEHNR and CDR2 FQNEAQ (reference sequence). Trimming pared 5 bases from V and 0 bases from J, leaving 19 bases between. This CDR3 comprises 17 residues.

This clonotype came up many times. The V and J genes are TRBV4-1 and TRBJ2-3; D gene ambiguous. The CDR3 contains 13 residues. Trimming took off 2 bases at V and 6 bases at J, with 9 bases between the two ends. The germline V gene has CDR1 MGHRA and CDR2 YSYEKL. CDR3 residues: CASSQPATDTQYF. The DNA for the CDR3 is TGCGCCAGCAGCCAACCGGCGACCGATACGCAGTATTTT.

This clonotype was recorded many times. The chain is built from TRBV20-1 and TRBJ2-3; 11 bases agree with TRBD2. This CDR3 is 14 amino acids long. Per germline, CDR1 DFQATT and CDR2 SNEGSKA (reference sequence). Trimming removed 5 bases from V and 5 bases from J; junction bases left unmatched: 6. Here the CDR3 reads CSAPIGLAGDTQYF. Here the CDR3 DNA reads TGCAGTGCTCCCATCGGACTAGCGGGAGATACGCAGTATTTT.

This clonotype was detected many times. The chain combines TRBV5-1 with TRBJ2-5; the D gene is possibly TRBD1 (5 bases). Germline V lookup: CDR1 SGHRS, CDR2 YFSETQ. This CDR3 is 14 amino acids long. Trimming took 0 bases from V and 5 from J, leaving 11 bases between them. The CDR3 bases are TGCGCCAGCAGCTTGGTTAGGCAGGGTGAGACCCAGTACTTC. This sequence encodes CASSLVRQGETQYF.

This chain links TRBV5-1 with TRBJ2-5; D is tentatively TRBD1 or TRBD2 (5 bases each). The CDR3 has 13 residues. V dropped 5 bases and J dropped 5 bases, with 13 bases sitting between them. In germline, CDR1 is SGHRS, CDR2 YFSETQ. The CDR3, as DNA: TGCGCCAGCAGGCAACTTCGGGGCGAGACCCAGTACTTC. Protein: CASRQLRGETQYF. Together with reference TRBV5-1 and TRBJ2-5, the CDR3 gives the full variable domain: KAGVTQTPRYLIKTRGQQVTLSCSPISGHRSVSWYQQTPGQGLQFLFEYFSETQRNKGNFPGRFSGRQFSNSRSEMNVSTLELGDSALYLCASRQLRGETQYFGPGTRLLVL.

This clonotype was found a few times. The chain couples TRBV5-1 to TRBJ2-7, with 7 bases aligning to TRBD2. The length of the CDR3 is 19 residues. The germline V gene has CDR1 SGHRS and CDR2 YFSETQ. V was clipped by 0 bases and J by 2 bases; unmatched bases: 17. The CDR3 region is CASSLAISGGTGKPYEQYF. CDR3 nucleotides: TGCGCCAGCAGCTTGGCCATCTCGGGGGGTACCGGAAAACCCTACGAGCAGTACTTC.

At least ten counts were recorded for this clonotype. The CDR3 loop reads CASSLDMTGTGELFF. The DNA of the CDR3 is TGTGCCAGCAGCTTAGACATGACTGGCACCGGGGAGCTGTTTTTT. The chain links TRBV11-2 to TRBJ2-2, with D unclear. The CDR3 contains 15 residues. V shed 0 bases and J shed 4 bases, with 9 bases lying between them. In germline, CDR1 is SGHAT, CDR2 FQNNGV.

The chain couples TRBV5-1 to TRBJ2-6; D uncertain. This CDR3 is built from 16 residues. V was cut by 6 bases and J by 0 bases, with 13 bases left in between. Germline V lookup: CDR1 SGHRS, CDR2 YFSETQ. CDR3 residues: CASKPQVSSGANVLTF. CDR3 nucleotide sequence: TGCGCCAGCAAACCCCAGGTTTCCTCTGGGGCCAACGTCCTGACTTTC.

There are many counts of this clonotype. The chain links TRBV20-1 to TRBJ1-3; the D gene is possibly TRBD1 (5 bases). With 3 bases removed from V and 2 bases from J, the gap between germline ends came to 5 bases. The CDR3 contains 12 residues. CDR1 DFQATT and CDR2 SNEGSKA come from the germline V gene (reference sequence). The CDR3 spells CSASRAGNTIYF. CDR3 bases: TGCAGTGCTAGCAGGGCTGGAAACACCATATATTTT.

The table lists this clonotype with a count of one. Since a much larger clone is just one base distant, this may be a read error. The missing conserved phenylalanine or tryptophan at the end of this CDR3 makes a read error likely. The rearrangement joins TRBV5-1 to TRBJ2-7; 11 nucleotides agree with TRBD2. J was trimmed by 4 bases and V by 4 bases; bases with no gene match: 7. Per the germline V gene, CDR1 is SGHRS and CDR2 is YFSETQ. This CDR3 comprises 15 residues. The CDR3 loop is CASSPTSGRTYEQYL. CDR3 bases: TGCGCCAGCAGCCCAACTAGCGGGAGAACGTACGAGCAGTACTTG.

This clonotype occurred many times. The chain recombines TRBV28 with TRBJ1-4; D is undetermined. The CDR3 consists of 13 residues. V was pared by 9 bases and J by 3 bases, with 11 bases between. Germline CDR1 and CDR2: MDHEN and SYDVKM. The CDR3 nucleotides are TGTGCCAGTAACAGACCATCTAATGAAAAACTGTTTTTT. Translating it yields CASNRPSNEKLFF.

The chain links TRBV29-1 to TRBJ2-1; TRBD2 aligns across 10 bases. J lost 4 bases, V lost 3 bases, and 6 bases had no gene match. Per the germline V gene, CDR1 is SQVTM and CDR2 is ANQGSEA. The CDR3 loop spans 15 amino acids. The DNA for the CDR3 is TGCAGCGTTGAGGCAACTAGCGGGAATTACAATGAGCAGTTCTTC. Its protein is CSVEATSGNYNEQFF.

This clonotype occurred many times. V gene TRBV5-1 combines with J gene TRBJ1-3; D is unresolved. The germline V gene encodes CDR1 SGHRS and CDR2 YFSETQ. V dropped 0 bases and J dropped 0 bases, with 10 bases sitting between them. This CDR3 region has 16 residues. CDR3: CASSLGAAYSGNTIYF. As DNA, the CDR3 is TGCGCCAGCAGCTTGGGGGCAGCATACTCTGGAAACACCATATATTTT.

This clonotype was seen at least ten times. This rearrangement joins TRBV15 to TRBJ2-7; weak D call: TRBD2 (6 bases). The CDR3 runs 14 residues. The V end was cut by 3 bases, the J end by 5 bases, with 14 bases between. The germline CDR1 and CDR2 sequences are LNHNV and YYDKDF (reference sequence). The CDR3 here is CATSSRLARNEQYF. CDR3 in DNA: TGTGCCACCAGCAGTCGTCTAGCGAGAAACGAGCAGTACTTC.

The chain couples TRBV7-2 to TRBJ2-7, with D maybe TRBD1 (5 bases). Per germline, CDR1 SGHTA and CDR2 FQGNSA. The CDR3 has 16 amino acids. With 0 bases removed from V and 2 bases from J, the gap between germline ends came to 14 bases. DNA of the CDR3: TGTGCCAGCAGCTTAGCCGGTGGGGCGCAAACCTACGAGCAGTACTTC. This translates into CASSLAGGAQTYEQYF.

This clonotype was counted ten times or more. V usage is TRBV5-1 and J usage is TRBJ1-6, with D possibly TRBD1 on 5 matching bases. Trimming pared 1 base from V and 13 bases from J, leaving 6 bases between. The CDR3 spans 11 residues. Germline CDR1 SGHRS, CDR2 YFSETQ. The CDR3 sequence is CASSLQGPLHF. CDR3 coding DNA: TGCGCCAGCAGCTTGCAGGGCCCCCTCCACTTT.

Concerning this clonotype itself: The junction differs from germline at one of its ends, possibly a read error. The V and J genes are TRBV12-3 or TRBV12-4 and TRBJ2-1; D is ambiguous. The CDR3 runs 11 residues. CDR3 DNA: TGTGCCAGCAGTTACCACTATGAGCAGCTCTTC. It translates to CASSYHYEQLF.

This clonotype was counted only a few times. The chain recombines TRBV28 with TRBJ2-7; possible D gene TRBD1, 5 bases. The CDR3 runs to 14 residues. The germline CDR1 and CDR2 sequences are MDHEN and SYDVKM. V lost 6 bases and J 0 bases, leaving 12 bases between the germline ends. CDR3 in amino acids: CASSVDTFSYEQYF. The CDR3 coding sequence is TGTGCCAGCAGCGTGGACACCTTCTCCTACGAGCAGTACTTC.

This clonotype was seen a few times. The CDR3 protein is CASSLAPAGANVLTF. CDR3 nucleotide sequence: TGCGCCAGCAGCTTGGCCCCAGCCGGGGCCAACGTCCTGACTTTC. The V gene is TRBV5-1, the J gene TRBJ2-6; D remains unclear. Germline V gives CDR1 SGHRS, CDR2 YFSETQ. V was pared by 0 bases and J by 4 bases, with 8 bases between. The CDR3 is made up of 15 amino acids.

This clonotype was recorded a few times. The chain combines TRBV11-3 with TRBJ2-2, with TRBD1 matching 8 bases. Germline V lookup: CDR1 SGHNT, CDR2 YENEEA. J gave up 5 bases and V 4 bases, and 9 bases lay outside the gene matches. This CDR3 spans 16 amino acids. CDR3 loop: CASSSSRGRGTGELFF. CDR3 in DNA: TGTGCCAGCAGCTCGAGCAGGGGGCGAGGTACCGGGGAGCTGTTTTTT.

This clonotype was counted a few times. This rearrangement joins TRBV12-3 or TRBV12-4 to TRBJ2-5; 11 bases map to TRBD2. The CDR3 extends over 16 amino acids. J lost 4 bases, V lost 5 bases, and 9 bases had no gene match. CDR3 sequence: CASSPSSGRLGETQYF. CDR3 DNA sequence: TGTGCCAGCAGTCCGTCTAGCGGGAGGCTAGGAGAGACCCAGTACTTC.

This clonotype was detected ten times or more. CDR3 in DNA: TGTGCCACCAGCCTAGCGGAGGACCCCTCAGGCGAGCAGTACTTC. The encoded protein is CATSLAEDPSGEQYF. The chain recombines TRBV15 with TRBJ2-7, with TRBD2 matching over 7 bases. V trimming: 5 bases; J trimming: 6 bases; junction bases outside the gene matches: 13. Germline CDR1 and CDR2: LNHNV and YYDKDF (reference sequence). The CDR3 covers 15 residues.